This T cell receptor (beta chain) is drawn from a study of blood T cell repertoires in COVID-19. Study-level background: In each case, the material was cDNA or gDNA derived from T cells, B-cell-depleted T cells, or PBMCs.

Study processing details: How many nucleated cells were present was estimated from reference gene primer amplification. Using immunoSEQ multiplex PCR, the repertoire was profiled, and TCRdb retains in-frame clones only, with some absent. The DNA was the basis for D and trimming; V, J and clone size are from that table. The table lists 55,000 to 70,000 clones, around 81% of them singletons. Germline V gene data show CDR1 as SGHTA and CDR2 as FQGTGA. V lost 5 bases and J lost 5; bases outside the gene matches: 4. CDR3 length: 13 residues. The specimen sequenced was peripheral blood. V usage is TRBV7-3 and J usage is TRBJ1-1; 8 positions match TRBD1. The TCR was taken from an elderly woman with acute or convalescent COVID-19. CDR3 in amino acids: CASSQGARTEAFF. As DNA, the CDR3 is TGTGCCAGCAGCCAGGGGGCGAGAACTGAAGCTTTCTTT.